These 9 T cell receptor beta chains originate from one sample sequenced in a study of cytomegalovirus exposure and HLA in healthy donors. Both 60 Vbeta primers and 13 Jbeta primers went into the PCR. Sequenced by immunoSEQ multiplex PCR; TCRdb stores in-frame clones only, minus some. This table has 120,000 or so clones, approximately 74% appearing once. Sequencing used PBMCs. These receptors originate from a middle-aged man in good health and CMV-seropositive.

J is TRBJ2-5 and V is TRBV10-3, with TRBD1 matching over 8 bases. J gave up 4 bases and V 5 bases, and 3 bases lay outside the gene matches. There are 13 residues in the CDR3. From germline, CDR1 is ENHRY and CDR2 SYGVKD. CDR3 loop: CAISTGQGETQYF. The CDR3 DNA follows: TGTGCCATCAGTACTGGACAGGGAGAGACCCAGTACTTC.

The chain links TRBV7-2 to TRBJ1-1; 8 bases are shared with TRBD1. Germline loops: CDR1 SGHTA, CDR2 FQGNSA. The V and J ends lost 5 bases and 0 bases, in that order; junction bases with no gene match: 8. The CDR3 runs 16 residues. The CDR3 is CASSLRTGRLNTEAFF. CDR3 coding DNA: TGTGCCAGCAGCCTCAGGACAGGGAGATTGAACACTGAAGCTTTCTTT.

This clone appeared a few times. This rearrangement joins TRBV6-1 to TRBJ1-4, with D possibly TRBD1 on 6 matching bases. V was clipped by 3 bases and J by 4 bases, with 12 bases between them. Germline values: CDR1 MNHNS, CDR2 SASEGT. The CDR3 contains 15 residues. CDR3 nucleotide sequence: TGTGCCAGCAGTGATTTGACAGGCCTTAATGAAAAACTGTTTTTT. Encoded protein: CASSDLTGLNEKLFF.

The chain recombines TRBV2 with TRBJ1-1; 7 nucleotides agree with TRBD1. The CDR3 runs to 14 residues. Losses at the gene ends were 5 bases for V and 3 bases for J; bases not matched to a gene: 6. Germline assignment: CDR1 SNHLY and CDR2 FYNNEI. The CDR3: CASSFHRGDTEAFF. The CDR3 region has the DNA TGTGCCAGCAGTTTTCACAGGGGAGACACTGAAGCTTTCTTT.

This clone was picked up one time. The chain links TRBV9 to TRBJ2-3; 8 nucleotides match TRBD2. Per germline, CDR1 SGDLS and CDR2 YYNGEE. The CDR3 extends over 16 amino acids. V was pared by 4 bases and J by 0 bases, with 7 bases of the junction left unmatched. In nucleotides, the CDR3 is TGTGCCAGCAGCATTTCAGCGGGAGCTAGCACAGATACGCAGTATTTT. Protein: CASSISAGASTDTQYF.

CDR3 region: CAIRGWTGIGETQYF. The CDR3 DNA is TGTGCCATCAGGGGGTGGACAGGAATAGGAGAGACCCAGTACTTC. This chain joins TRBV10-3 and TRBJ2-5; 7 nucleotides match TRBD1. Unmatched junction bases numbered 11, after V lost 6 bases and J lost 4 bases. Looked up from germline, CDR1 is ENHRY and CDR2 is SYGVKD. The CDR3 has 15 residues.

V is TRBV5-4 and J is TRBJ2-7, with D possibly being TRBD2 (6 bases). CDR3 size: 16 residues. CDR1 is SGHNT and CDR2 is YYREEE in the germline V gene (reference sequence). Between the trimmed V and J ends, which lost 3 bases and 3 bases, there was a span of 19 bases. The CDR3 reads CASSSPGTSRYYEQYF. DNA of the CDR3: TGTGCCAGCAGCTCACCCGGCACTAGCCGTTACTACGAGCAGTACTTC.

V and J are TRBV5-6 and TRBJ2-3; possible D gene TRBD2, 5 bases. The V end was cut by 4 bases, the J end by 4 bases, with 10 bases between. CDR3 size: 13 residues. Germline CDR1 SGHDT, CDR2 YYEEEE. The CDR3 DNA is TGTGCCAGCAGCCTGGGGAGCGCAGATACGCAGTATTTT. Its translation: CASSLGSADTQYF.

The chain carries TRBV27 and TRBJ2-1; 7 bases line up with TRBD2. Losses at the gene ends were 3 bases for V and 10 bases for J; bases not matched to a gene: 12. The CDR3 extends over 15 amino acids. Looked up from germline, CDR1 is MNHEY and CDR2 is SMNVEV (reference sequence). CDR3 bases: TGTGCCAGCAGTTTTGGCGGGACTAACCTGAGAGAGCAGTTCTTC. Protein: CASSFGGTNLREQFF.